The present T cell receptor (beta chain) was sequenced within a study of blood T cell repertoires in COVID-19. Study context: Samples representing acute and convalescent COVID-19 were sourced from the United States, Italy and Spain. T cells, B-cell-depleted T cells, or PBMCs supplied cDNA or gDNA.

Study processing details: How many nucleated cells were present was estimated from reference gene primer amplification. Produced via immunoSEQ multiplex PCR; TCRdb's table is partial and in-frame only. That table supplies the V and J calls and clone size; D and trimming were determined from the DNA. Altogether about 78,000 clones are present, around four fifths being singletons, with the ten largest covering 9.5% to 10%. Per the germline V gene, CDR1 is MNHEY and CDR2 is SMNVEV (reference sequence). V was pared by 6 bases and J by 0 bases, with 7 bases of the junction left unmatched. The length of the CDR3 is 15 residues.

This clonotype originated in a human donor in a cohort sampled during active COVID-19. The chain carries TRBV27 and TRBJ2-7, with TRBD2 matching over 8 bases. The sample was peripheral blood. CDR3 amino acids: CASRPLAGHSYEQYF. DNA of the CDR3: TGTGCCAGCAGACCTTTAGCGGGGCACTCCTACGAGCAGTACTTC.